A single sample gave rise to the 32 T cell receptor beta chains below, sequenced in a study of response to subunit inactivated influenza vaccine. MiXCR, run by TCRdb on the RT-PCR reads, gives a single entry per CDR3 protein. The sample holds just under 250,000 distinct CDR3 sequences, 9% to 15% seen once. Sequencing used non-naive T cells sorted from PBMCs, obtained roughly 2 weeks before vaccination. These receptors were obtained from a man aged 45 to 65 who received an inactivated influenza vaccine.

This chain joins TRBV28 and TRBJ2-7; TRBD1 matches 9 bases. Germline V gives CDR1 MDHEN, CDR2 SYDVKM. Trimming took 2 bases from V and 3 from J; bases not matched to a gene: 5. The CDR3 is 15 residues long. The CDR3 bases are TGTGCCAGCAGTTTAGGGGGGACAGGGTTCTACGAGCAGTACTTC. It codes for CASSLGGTGFYEQYF.

The V gene is TRBV11-2, the J gene TRBJ2-7; D is unresolved. The CDR3 has 14 residues. The germline CDR1 and CDR2 sequences are SGHAT and FQNNGV. The V gene lost 1 base and the J gene lost 6 bases, with 13 bases spanning the gap. DNA of the CDR3: TGTGCCAGCAGCTTAGTGTCACAGATGGGCGAGCAGTACTTC. This translates into CASSLVSQMGEQYF.

Many counts were recorded for this clonotype. The V call is TRBV12-3 or TRBV12-4, the J call TRBJ1-5; 7 bases fit TRBD1. V dropped 5 bases and J dropped 5; count of bases not matched to a gene: 6. This CDR3 region has 14 residues. CDR3 DNA sequence: TGTGCCAGCAGTCTCGACAGGGCGGATCAGCCCCAGCATTTT. Translating it yields CASSLDRADQPQHF.

This clonotype was observed a handful of times. The chain recombines TRBV6-5 with TRBJ2-2; 8 bases agree with TRBD1. The germline V gene has CDR1 MNHEY and CDR2 SVGAGI. The CDR3 totals 16 residues. J gave up 7 bases and V 2 bases, and 9 bases lay outside the gene matches. The CDR3 loop reads CASSYASGGSVGELFF. CDR3 in DNA: TGTGCCAGCAGTTACGCGTCAGGGGGCTCGGTCGGGGAGCTGTTTTTT.

The chain links TRBV28 to TRBJ1-5, with 10 bases that match TRBD1. Germline V lookup: CDR1 MDHEN, CDR2 SYDVKM. J lost 7 bases, V lost 1 base, and 13 bases had no gene match. The CDR3 has 18 residues. CDR3 bases: TGTGCCAGCAGTTTATCGGTCGGACTCGGGACAGGGGACCAGCCCCAGCATTTT. Amino acids: CASSLSVGLGTGDQPQHF.

V gene TRBV20-1 combines with J gene TRBJ2-5; TRBD2 matches at 13 bases. The germline gives CDR1 DFQATT, CDR2 SNEGSKA (reference sequence). V was clipped by 4 bases and J by 5 bases; unmatched bases: 4. This CDR3 contains 14 residues. The CDR3 nucleotides are TGCAGTGCTAAGACTAGCGGGAGGAAGGAGACCCAGTACTTC. Encoded protein: CSAKTSGRKETQYF.

There are many counts of this clonotype. This chain joins TRBV7-2 and TRBJ2-1, with 7 positions matching TRBD2. The J segment lost 5 bases and the V segment lost 1 base, leaving 5 bases of the junction unmatched. The CDR3 loop spans 15 amino acids. CDR1 and CDR2 (germline): SGHTA, FQGNSA. The CDR3 DNA reads TGTGCCAGCAGCTTAGGTCAGGGAGGGAACAATGAGCAGTTCTTC. This sequence encodes CASSLGQGGNNEQFF.

This clonotype turned up a few times. CDR3 DNA: TGTGCCAGTAGCCCTCGTCCAGGGACAGGCACAGATACGCAGTATTTT. Translating gives CASSPRPGTGTDTQYF. V and J are TRBV19 and TRBJ2-3; TRBD1 aligns across 7 bases. V lost 6 bases to trimming and J lost 1 base; unmatched junction nucleotides: 10. CDR1 is LNHDA and CDR2 is SQIVND in the germline V gene (reference sequence). CDR3 length: 16 residues.

This clonotype was detected a few times. The gene calls are TRBV6-5 and TRBJ2-7; no definite D call. There are 13 residues in the CDR3. The V gene's germline CDR1 is MNHEY and CDR2 SVGAGI. Trimming pared 4 bases from V and 3 bases from J, leaving 10 bases between. CDR3 nucleotides: TGTGCCAGCAGTTGGAGCACATACTACGAGCAGTACTTC. Amino acid sequence: CASSWSTYYEQYF.

Ten or more counts support this clonotype. The chain uses TRBV5-1 and TRBJ2-5, with 8 bases lining up with TRBD1. The CDR3 totals 15 residues. Germline CDR1 is SGHRS and CDR2 is YFSETQ. V lost 4 bases and J lost 4; bases outside the gene matches: 9. The CDR3 is CASSPGQGGRETQYF. CDR3 DNA sequence: TGCGCCAGCAGCCCTGGACAGGGAGGCAGAGAGACCCAGTACTTC.

This clonotype was observed many times. The rearrangement uses TRBV11-2 and TRBJ2-3, with 10 positions matching TRBD1. The CDR3 has 18 amino acids. The ends lost 5 bases at V and 0 bases at J; junction bases unmatched: 11. Per the germline V gene, CDR1 is SGHAT and CDR2 is FQNNGV. CDR3 nucleotide sequence: TGTGCCAGCAGCCCATTTAGGAAGGACAGGGGGAGCACAGATACGCAGTATTTT. Its protein product is CASSPFRKDRGSTDTQYF.

Turning to this clonotype: One end of the junction varies from germline; a read error may be responsible. V usage is TRBV7-2 and J usage is TRBJ2-7; D possibly corresponds to TRBD2 (6 bases). The CDR3 consists of 15 residues. CDR1 SGHTA and CDR2 FQGNSA come from the germline V gene. Written as DNA, the CDR3 is TGTGTCAGCAGCTTACAAGCGGGCCACTCCTACGAGCAGTACTTC. Amino acid sequence: CVSSLQAGHSYEQYF.

This chain connects TRBV5-5 to TRBJ2-7; TRBD1 is a possible D gene (6 bases). CDR3 length: 11 amino acids. V shed 1 base and J shed 7 bases, with 6 bases lying between them. CDR1 and CDR2 (germline): SGHKS, YYEKEE (reference sequence). The CDR3 is CASSLQGEQYF. CDR3 nucleotides: TGTGCCAGCAGCTTGCAGGGGGAGCAGTACTTC.

Many counts were recorded for this clonotype. V is TRBV6-2 or TRBV6-3 and J is TRBJ1-5; D is ambiguous. Trimming removed 0 bases at V and 4 bases at J, with 19 bases between. The CDR3 consists of 18 residues. Germline V CDR1 and CDR2: MNHEY, SVGEGT. CDR3 residues: CASSYSNFQASGNQPQHF. In DNA, the CDR3 is TGTGCCAGCAGTTACTCGAATTTCCAGGCGTCAGGTAATCAGCCCCAGCATTTT.

Only a few counts were recorded for this clonotype. The CDR3 is CASSLALDSPLHF. The CDR3 DNA reads TGTGCCAGCAGCTTAGCGCTGGATTCACCCCTCCACTTT. The chain uses TRBV7-2 and TRBJ1-6; D is ambiguous. V lost 0 bases and J lost 8, with 5 bases in between. This CDR3 is built from 13 residues. The V gene's germline CDR1 is SGHTA and CDR2 FQGNSA.

This clonotype was counted between two and nine times. The rearrangement uses TRBV24-1 and TRBJ2-7, with TRBD1 matching over 7 bases. Losses at the gene ends were 7 bases for V and 5 bases for J; bases not matched to a gene: 4. CDR3 length equals 12 residues. Germline V gene lookup returns CDR1 KGHDR and CDR2 SFDVKD. Here the CDR3 reads CATSSGGDEQYF. The CDR3 DNA reads TGTGCCACCAGCTCAGGGGGAGACGAGCAGTACTTC.

V gene TRBV6-2 or TRBV6-3 combines with J gene TRBJ2-5; TRBD1 agrees at 8 bases. The CDR3 totals 13 residues. Germline CDR1 and CDR2: MNHEY and SVGEGT. V was clipped by 4 bases and J by 11 bases; unmatched bases: 9. CDR3 in DNA: TGTGCCAGCAGTTCAAACAAGGACAGGGCTCAGTACTTC. It encodes CASSSNKDRAQYF.

The V gene is TRBV20-1, the J gene TRBJ2-5; D is perhaps TRBD2 (5 bases). CDR1 is DFQATT, CDR2 SNEGSKA, per germline (reference sequence). V shed 6 bases and J shed 2 bases, with 19 bases lying between them. The CDR3 loop spans 15 amino acids. The CDR3 DNA reads as TGCAGTGCCGAATCCCGGGGAAGGAGACAAGAGACCCAGTACTTC. As protein: CSAESRGRRQETQYF.

This clonotype was recorded many times. The chain is built from TRBV10-3 and TRBJ1-2; the D gene is possibly TRBD1 (5 bases). CDR1 and CDR2 (germline): ENHRY, SYGVKD. V lost 6 bases and J 4 bases, leaving 12 bases between the germline ends. The CDR3 length is 13 residues. Here the CDR3 DNA reads TGTGCCATCAGAGGGGAAAACGGCTATGGCTACACCTTC. Amino acids: CAIRGENGYGYTF.

The chain employs TRBV5-1 and TRBJ2-3; a possible D gene is TRBD1 (5 bases). This CDR3 has 13 residues. The V end was cut by 0 bases, the J end by 6 bases, with 8 bases between. From germline, CDR1 is SGHRS and CDR2 YFSETQ. The DNA of the CDR3 is TGCGCCAGCAGCTTGGCCAGGGCCGATACGCAGTATTTT. Protein: CASSLARADTQYF.

This rearrangement joins TRBV6-5 to TRBJ2-2; D not resolved. CDR1 MNHEY and CDR2 SVGAGI come from the germline V gene. The V end lost 2 bases, the J end lost 6 bases, and 7 bases lay between the germline ends. The CDR3 runs 13 residues. The CDR3 bases are TGTGCCAGCAGTTACCTTCAGCCCGGGGAGCTGTTTTTT. Residues: CASSYLQPGELFF.

The table lists this clonotype with a few counts. The rearrangement joins TRBV5-1 to TRBJ2-5; 9 bases line up with TRBD2. V shed 4 bases and J 5 bases; nucleotides not matched to a gene: 6. CDR1 SGHRS and CDR2 YFSETQ come from the germline V gene. The CDR3 has 14 residues. As DNA, the CDR3 is TGCGCCAGCAGCGTTAGCGGGAGCGACGAGACCCAGTACTTC. Translated, it gives CASSVSGSDETQYF. The whole variable domain, remainder taken from reference TRBV5-1 and TRBJ2-5, is KAGVTQTPRYLIKTRGQQVTLSCSPISGHRSVSWYQQTPGQGLQFLFEYFSETQRNKGNFPGRFSGRQFSNSRSEMNVSTLELGDSALYLCASSVSGSDETQYFGPGTRLLVL.

This clonotype occurred many times. The V call is TRBV12-3 or TRBV12-4, the J call TRBJ1-2; D call uncertain. CDR3 length: 13 amino acids. V was pared by 1 base and J by 4 bases, with 7 bases between. The CDR3 nucleotides read TGTGCCAGCAGTTTAGGGGCGAGCTATGGCTACACCTTC. It yields the protein CASSLGASYGYTF.

This clonotype came up a few times. The V gene is TRBV4-3, the J gene TRBJ1-1; 9 nucleotides agree with TRBD1. V lost 1 base to trimming and J lost 8 bases; unmatched junction nucleotides: 5. The CDR3 is 14 amino acids. CDR1 LGHNA and CDR2 YSLEER come from the germline V gene. The CDR3 DNA reads as TGCGCCAGCAGCCAAGGGTTCGGGACAGGGGAAGCTTTCTTT. As protein: CASSQGFGTGEAFF.

The V and J genes are TRBV25-1 and TRBJ2-3; TRBD2 matches 7 bases. The CDR3 has 15 amino acids. Germline CDR1 MGHDK, CDR2 SYGVNS. The V gene end was trimmed by 3 bases and the J gene end by 1 base; junction bases not matched to a gene: 4. For the CDR3, the DNA is TGTGCCAGCAGTGATCAGGGAGGGCGCACAGATACGCAGTATTTT. This codes for CASSDQGGRTDTQYF.

This clonotype has a handful of counts. This chain joins TRBV7-9 and TRBJ1-2; D remains unclear. The V and J ends lost 2 bases and 4 bases respectively, with 14 bases between them. CDR1 and CDR2 from the germline V gene are SEHNR and FQNEAQ (reference sequence). The CDR3 extends over 15 amino acids. In DNA form, the CDR3 reads TGTGCCAGCAGCTTATCGAGCCAGCAAACCTATGGCTACACCTTC. Translation: CASSLSSQQTYGYTF.

There are many counts of this clonotype. The chain recombines TRBV4-3 with TRBJ2-7; 10 bases are a match to TRBD2. V lost 0 bases and J lost 4; bases outside the gene matches: 6. CDR3 length: 16 residues. Germline assignment: CDR1 LGHNA and CDR2 YSLEER. CDR3 bases: TGCGCCAGCAGCCAAGACCGGGCTAGCGGGAGTTACGAGCAGTACTTC. Translating it yields CASSQDRASGSYEQYF.

This sequence joins TRBV5-1 and TRBJ2-3; TRBD2 matches 8 bases. This CDR3 is 16 amino acids long. The germline V gene encodes CDR1 SGHRS and CDR2 YFSETQ. After removal of 5 bases from V and 3 bases from J, the junction contained 11 bases not matched to a gene. The CDR3 spells CASRSIAGHLTDTQYF. The CDR3 bases are TGCGCCAGCAGATCAATAGCGGGGCATCTTACAGATACGCAGTATTTT.

About this clonotype: Relative to the germline gene, one junction end is altered; a read error may explain this. V usage is TRBV7-7 and J usage is TRBJ2-5; D tentatively fits TRBD1 or TRBD2 (5 bases each). CDR1 SSHAT and CDR2 FNYEAQ come from the germline V gene (reference sequence). The CDR3 runs to 16 residues. The CDR3 loop reads CASSFTLYGGQETQYF. The CDR3 DNA reads TGTGCTAGCAGCTTTACCCTGTATGGGGGCCAAGAGACCCAGTACTTC.

The chain couples TRBV7-9 to TRBJ2-7; tentatively, D is TRBD1 or TRBD2 (5 bases each). Per the germline V gene, CDR1 is SEHNR and CDR2 is FQNEAQ (reference sequence). V lost 4 bases to trimming and J lost 5 bases, with 21 bases between them. This CDR3 contains 16 residues. The CDR3 DNA follows: TGTGCCAGCAGCTCCTCCGGGGCAGGGCGCTTGGACGAGCAGTACTTC. This translates into CASSSSGAGRLDEQYF.

Many counts were recorded for this clonotype. The chain recombines TRBV12-3 or TRBV12-4 with TRBJ1-2; tentative D call: TRBD1 (6 bases). V lost 4 bases and J lost 6, with 12 bases in between. The CDR3 covers 13 residues. The CDR3 nucleotides are TGTGCCAGCAGTTGGACAGTTTTAGATGGCTACACCTTC. Translated, it gives CASSWTVLDGYTF.

This clonotype was seen ten or more times. The chain couples TRBV24-1 to TRBJ2-5; possibly TRBD1 or TRBD2 for D (6 bases each). The germline V and J ends were trimmed by 1 base and 5 bases, with 10 bases remaining between them. The CDR3 totals 14 residues. The germline V gene encodes CDR1 KGHDR and CDR2 SFDVKD. CDR3 sequence reads: CATSDFGGHETQYF. For the CDR3, the DNA is TGTGCCACCAGTGATTTCGGGGGCCATGAGACCCAGTACTTC.